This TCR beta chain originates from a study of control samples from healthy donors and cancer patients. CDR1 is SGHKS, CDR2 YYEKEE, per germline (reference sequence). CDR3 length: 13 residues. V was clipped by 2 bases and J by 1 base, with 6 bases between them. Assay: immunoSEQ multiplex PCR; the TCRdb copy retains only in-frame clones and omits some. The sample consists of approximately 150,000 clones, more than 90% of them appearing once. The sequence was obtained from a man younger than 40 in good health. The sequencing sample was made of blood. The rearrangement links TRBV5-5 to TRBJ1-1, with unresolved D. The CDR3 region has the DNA TGTGCCAGCAGCTTTCGGGCGAACACTGAAGCTTTCTTT. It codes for CASSFRANTEAFF.